These 15 T cell receptor beta chains came from one sample sequenced in a study of cytomegalovirus exposure and HLA in healthy donors. 13 Jbeta primers and 60 Vbeta primers were used for the PCR. Sequencing used immunoSEQ multiplex PCR; TCRdb keeps in-frame clones, though not all of them. The sample holds under 85,000 clones, 79% seen once. The sequenced material came from PBMCs. The receptors were gathered from a woman aged 40 to 49 in good health and CMV-seropositive.

The rearrangement uses TRBV30 and TRBJ2-7, with D perhaps TRBD1 (6 bases). Trimming removed 1 base at V and 5 bases at J, with 18 bases between. The CDR3 totals 15 residues. CDR1 and CDR2 from the germline V gene are GTSNPN and SVGIG (reference sequence). The CDR3 loop reads CAWSDTDRLFHEQYF. The CDR3 nucleotides read TGTGCCTGGAGTGACACTGACAGGTTGTTCCACGAGCAGTACTTC.

The chain has TRBV30 and TRBJ1-1; weak D call: TRBD1 (6 bases). Trimming removed 3 bases from V and 3 bases from J, with 11 bases in between. The length of the CDR3 is 13 residues. Germline lookup yields CDR1 GTSNPN and CDR2 SVGIG (reference sequence). In DNA, the CDR3 is TGTGCCTGGAGGGGAGGGGGGGACACTGAAGCTTTCTTT. Its translation: CAWRGGGDTEAFF.

This clone occurred a few times. J is TRBJ1-5 and V is TRBV5-1; D is uncertain. V dropped 0 bases and J dropped 0 bases, with 10 bases sitting between them. The CDR3 consists of 16 residues. Germline CDR1 is SGHRS and CDR2 is YFSETQ. The CDR3 protein is CASSLVTAYSNQPQHF. Written as DNA, the CDR3 is TGCGCCAGCAGCTTGGTCACAGCTTATAGCAATCAGCCCCAGCATTTT. The full variable domain, its missing parts supplied by reference TRBV5-1 and TRBJ1-5, is KAGVTQTPRYLIKTRGQQVTLSCSPISGHRSVSWYQQTPGQGLQFLFEYFSETQRNKGNFPGRFSGRQFSNSRSEMNVSTLELGDSALYLCASSLVTAYSNQPQHFGDGTRLSIL.

The chain recombines TRBV7-8 with TRBJ2-7; TRBD2 might be the D (7 bases). This CDR3 is 16 amino acids long. V lost 1 base, J lost 0 bases, and 13 bases lay in between. Germline assignment: CDR1 SGHVS and CDR2 FQNEAQ. The CDR3 sequence is CASSLGLRGPSYEQYF. The DNA for the CDR3 is TGTGCCAGCAGCTTAGGGCTGCGGGGGCCCTCCTACGAGCAGTACTTC.

This chain uses TRBV15 with TRBJ2-4; 15 bases align to TRBD2. Germline V gene lookup returns CDR1 LNHNV and CDR2 YYDKDF (reference sequence). This CDR3 spans 18 amino acids. J gave up 1 base and V 1 base, and 2 bases lay outside the gene matches. Here the CDR3 reads CATSRAGLAGGAKNIQYF. Here the CDR3 DNA reads TGTGCCACCAGCAGAGCCGGACTAGCGGGGGGGGCCAAAAACATTCAGTACTTC.

The chain employs TRBV13 and TRBJ1-1; D unresolved. V lost 5 bases and J 3 bases, leaving 13 bases between the germline ends. Germline CDR1 reads PRHDT; CDR2 reads FYEKMQ (reference sequence). This CDR3 spans 14 amino acids. The CDR3 region is CASSGPGEDTEAFF. The DNA of the CDR3 is TGTGCCAGCAGCGGTCCCGGGGAGGACACTGAAGCTTTCTTT. The variable domain in full, completed from reference TRBV13 and TRBJ1-1, reads AAGVIQSPRHLIKEKRETATLKCYPIPRHDTVYWYQQGPGQDPQFLISFYEKMQSDKGSIPDRFSAQQFSDYHSELNMSSLELGDSALYFCASSGPGEDTEAFFGQGTRLTVV.

This chain joins TRBV2 and TRBJ2-7; 14 bases align to TRBD2. The CDR3 extends over 18 amino acids. Looked up from germline, CDR1 is SNHLY and CDR2 is FYNNEI. The trim removed 6 bases at V and 4 bases at J, leaving 14 bases unmatched. The CDR3 nucleotides read TGTGCCAGCAGGGCCCCGGGACTAGCGGGAGTAAGGGCTTACGAGCAGTACTTC. It yields the protein CASRAPGLAGVRAYEQYF. Based on the CDR3 plus reference TRBV2 and TRBJ2-7, the full variable domain is EPEVTQTPSHQVTQMGQEVILRCVPISNHLYFYWYRQILGQKVEFLVSFYNNEISEKSEIFDDQFSVERPDGSNFTLKIRSTKLEDSAMYFCASRAPGLAGVRAYEQYFGPGTRLTVT.

The gene calls are TRBV6-1 and TRBJ1-6, with a possible D match to TRBD1 (5 bases). The germline V and J ends were trimmed by 4 bases and 7 bases, with 11 bases remaining between them. Germline assignment: CDR1 MNHNS and CDR2 SASEGT. The CDR3 is 14 amino acids. Written as DNA, the CDR3 is TGTGCCAGCAGTGGAGCGCCAGGGAATTCACCCCTCCACTTT. This encodes CASSGAPGNSPLHF.

The V gene is TRBV14, the J gene TRBJ2-1; 10 bases agree with TRBD2. The J segment lost 5 bases and the V segment lost 10 bases, leaving 14 bases of the junction unmatched. CDR3 length: 16 residues. Germline CDR1 SGHDN, CDR2 FVKESK. Written as DNA, the CDR3 is TGTGCCATTGCCCCAAATCCGGGACTAGCGCACAATGAGCAGTTCTTC. This translates into CAIAPNPGLAHNEQFF. The full variable domain, with the rest looked up from reference TRBV14 and TRBJ2-1, is EAGVTQFPSHSVIEKGQTVTLRCDPISGHDNLYWYRRVMGKEIKFLLHFVKESKQDESGMPNNRFLAERTGGTYSTLKVQPAELEDSGVYFCAIAPNPGLAHNEQFFGPGTRLTVL.

The J gene is TRBJ1-6, the V gene TRBV12-2; TRBD1, the table's D call, lacks a check against the DNA. TRBV12-2 is an annotated pseudogene. This CDR3 is built from 16 residues. CDR3 region: CASRLASLGQATSLHF. The CDR3 DNA sequence: TGTGCAAGTCGCTTAGCATCTTTGGGTCAGGCCACATCCCTCCACTTT.

This sequence joins TRBV29-1 and TRBJ2-4; 14 bases agree with TRBD2. The germline gives CDR1 SQVTM, CDR2 ANQGSEA. V shed 7 bases and J 9 bases; nucleotides not matched to a gene: 26. This CDR3 contains 20 residues. The CDR3 region has the DNA TGCAGCGCCCGAGGACAGGGGGTGAGCGGGACTAGCGGGAGAGATGGCATTCAGTACTTC. Translating gives CSARGQGVSGTSGRDGIQYF.

This clone was detected only once. V is TRBV7-9 and J is TRBJ2-7; D might be TRBD2 (6 bases). The germline V and J ends were trimmed by 1 base and 6 bases, with 19 bases remaining between them. The V gene's germline CDR1 is SEHNR and CDR2 FQNEAQ (reference sequence). This CDR3 has 16 residues. As DNA, the CDR3 is TGTGCCAGCAGCTTAGATGATGCAGGGCTAGCGCGCGAGCAGTACTTC. It encodes CASSLDDAGLAREQYF.

The CDR3 coding sequence is TGCAGCGTTGAAAGCAGGGACACTGAAGCTTTCTTT. Its protein product is CSVESRDTEAFF. The chain employs TRBV29-1 and TRBJ1-1; perhaps TRBD1 as D (5 bases). Trimming removed 2 bases at V and 3 bases at J, with 7 bases between. This CDR3 has 12 residues. CDR1 is SQVTM, CDR2 ANQGSEA, per germline. The entire variable domain, with the rest obtained from reference TRBV29-1 and TRBJ1-1, is as follows: SAVISQKPSRDICQRGTSLTIQCQVDSQVTMMFWYRQQPGQSLTLIATANQGSEATYESGFVIDKFPISRPNLTFSTLTVSNMSPEDSSIYLCSVESRDTEAFFGQGTRLTVV.

The genes are TRBV28 and TRBJ1-3, with D unresolved. The CDR3 runs to 14 residues. Trimming left V 3 bases short and J 3 bases short, with 9 bases between. CDR1 and CDR2 (germline): MDHEN, SYDVKM. CDR3 amino acids: CASSFVGSGNTIYF. For the CDR3, the DNA is TGTGCCAGCAGTTTCGTGGGGAGTGGAAACACCATATATTTT.

This clone was detected only once. The chain combines TRBV5-6 with TRBJ2-7, with D perhaps TRBD1 (6 bases). V lost 2 bases and J 2 bases, leaving 8 bases between the germline ends. Germline V gene sequence: CDR1 SGHDT, CDR2 YYEEEE. CDR3 length equals 13 residues. The CDR3 loop reads CASSFGQTYEQYF. The DNA for the CDR3 is TGTGCCAGCAGCTTTGGACAGACCTACGAGCAGTACTTC.